This T cell receptor (beta chain) originates from a study of PD-1 blockade in mismatch repair-deficient tumors. Findings and caveats of the study: Tumor-resident clones, often absent from pretreatment blood, expanded after pembrolizumab and then contracted.

Worth noting for this clone: Its cognate antigen is unknown.

Profiling relied on immunoSEQ multiplex PCR, and the TCRdb table lists in-frame clones only, not all of them. The table has 49,000 or so clones, about 85% seen once. J was trimmed by 1 base and V by 4 bases; bases with no gene match: 6. CDR1 and CDR2 from the germline V gene are SGDLS and YYNGEE. This CDR3 comprises 16 residues. PCR or immunohistochemistry showed mismatch repair deficiency in every enrolled patient. TCR sequencing covered a few patients who responded to pembrolizumab. The clonotype was recovered from an adult with mismatch repair-deficient cancer. The specimen was peripheral blood, collected more than 19 weeks after starting pembrolizumab. J is TRBJ2-2 and V is TRBV9, with TRBD2 identical over 8 bases. CDR3 amino acids: CASSPGTRGNTGELFF. In DNA, the CDR3 is TGTGCCAGCAGCCCAGGGACTAGGGGGAACACCGGGGAGCTGTTTTTT.